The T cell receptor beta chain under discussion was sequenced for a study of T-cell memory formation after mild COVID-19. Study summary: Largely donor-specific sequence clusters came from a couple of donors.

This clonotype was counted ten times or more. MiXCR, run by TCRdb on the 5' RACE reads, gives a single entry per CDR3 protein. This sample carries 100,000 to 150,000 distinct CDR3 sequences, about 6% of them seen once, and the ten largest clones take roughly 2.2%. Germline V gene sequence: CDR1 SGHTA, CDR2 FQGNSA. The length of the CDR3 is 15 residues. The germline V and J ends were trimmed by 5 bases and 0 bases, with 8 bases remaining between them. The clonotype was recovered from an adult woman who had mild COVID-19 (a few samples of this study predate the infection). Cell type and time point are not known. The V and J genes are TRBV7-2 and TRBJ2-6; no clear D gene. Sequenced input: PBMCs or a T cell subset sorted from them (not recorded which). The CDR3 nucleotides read TGTGCCAGCAGCCCCCTATCCTCTGGGGCCAACGTCCTGACTTTC. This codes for CASSPLSSGANVLTF. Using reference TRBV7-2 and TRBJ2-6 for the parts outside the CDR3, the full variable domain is GAGVSQSPSNKVTEKGKDVELRCDPISGHTALYWYRQSLGQGLEFLIYFQGNSAPDKSGLPSDRFSAERTGGSVSTLTIQRTQQEDSAVYLCASSPLSSGANVLTFGAGSRLTVL.